The clone carrying this T cell receptor (beta chain) was counted a single time. The target antigen is unknown. These data originate in a study of siplizumab effects on memory and regulatory T cells. J gave up 8 bases and V 2 bases, and 9 bases lay outside the gene matches. CDR3 length equals 17 residues. Germline CDR1 reads MNHNS; CDR2 reads SASEGT. Profiled with immunoSEQ multiplex PCR; TCRdb holds only in-frame clones, not every one. The data hold some 100,000 clones, with around 90% observed a single time. Regarding the study as a whole: Memory cells seemed less diverse than naive T cells, which also seemed major contributors to the alloresponse. Sequences that were alloreactive and traceable to unstimulated CD4+ memory cells were significantly reduced by siplizumab. To unstimulated subsets, only a minor fraction of alloreactive clones could be mapped. With siplizumab, mappable alloreactive CD4+ clones averaged about 70% Treg-derived, versus around 30% in controls.

What was sequenced was CD4+ T cells sorted from blood. The chain couples TRBV6-1 to TRBJ2-1; TRBD2 agrees at 13 bases. The source of this sequence is a human donor in good health. Some clones in this sample may be carry-over from other donors' samples. In nucleotides, the CDR3 is TGTGCCAGCAGTGAACGGACTAGCGGGAGTAGTAAGGATGAGCAGTTCTTC. Residues: CASSERTSGSSKDEQFF.